The clone carrying this TCR beta chain was seen only a few times. The antigen remains unidentified. The CDR3 is 13 amino acids. Trimming took off 0 bases at V and 2 bases at J, with 6 bases between the two ends. Germline loops: CDR1 SGHRS, CDR2 YFSETQ. The data belong to a study of T-cell memory formation after mild COVID-19. Findings of the study overall: Pre-infection memory already had some responding clones, implying cross-reactive memory joined. Contracting CD4+ clones sat mainly in CM and EM; CD8+ in EMRA.

Constant-segment-primed 5'RACE gave TCR alpha and TCR beta cDNA libraries with sample barcodes and UMIs. MiXCR, run by TCRdb on the 5' RACE reads, gives a single entry per CDR3 protein. The sample includes more than 350,000 distinct CDR3 sequences, under 25% seen only once; the top ten take roughly an eighth. The chain is built from TRBV5-1 and TRBJ2-7, with no clear D. The sequence was obtained from an adult woman who had mild COVID-19 (a few samples of this study predate the infection). Cell type and time point are not known. The source material was PBMCs or a T cell subset sorted from them (not recorded which). The CDR3 loop reads CASSLAQPYEQYF. The CDR3 nucleotides read TGCGCCAGCAGCTTGGCACAGCCCTACGAGCAGTACTTC.